This entry concerns a single T cell receptor beta chain. Trimming took off 5 bases at V and 4 bases at J, with 12 bases between the two ends. In germline, CDR1 is SGHTA, CDR2 FQGNSA. There are 14 residues in the CDR3. Using immunoSEQ multiplex PCR, the repertoire was profiled, and TCRdb retains in-frame clones only, with some absent. The repertoire holds approximately 270,000 clones, 70% to 90% seen once, with more than 1.2% in the top ten. The sample comes from a study of blood T cell repertoires in COVID-19. Study-level information: Samples came from the United States, Italy and Spain, spanning acute and convalescent COVID-19. Sources were T cells, B-cell-depleted T cells, or PBMCs; the material itself was cDNA or gDNA.

The material sequenced was peripheral blood. This sequence was found in a man at least 80 years old with acute or convalescent COVID-19. The chain has TRBV7-2 and TRBJ2-1; weak D call: TRBD1 (6 bases). CDR3 in amino acids: CASSGGQKYNEQFF. In DNA, the CDR3 is TGTGCCAGCAGCGGCGGACAGAAGTACAATGAGCAGTTCTTC.